This T cell receptor beta chain derives from a study of cytotoxic CD8 clonotypes in ibrutinib-treated CLL. Germline V gives CDR1 SGHAT, CDR2 FQNNGV. This CDR3 has 15 amino acids. Deletions cut 3 bases from V and 0 bases from J, with 12 bases between. TCRdb keeps only in-frame clones here, not all; method: immunoSEQ multiplex PCR. The sample includes approximately 330,000 clones, around four fifths of them seen just once. This rearrangement joins TRBV11-2 to TRBJ2-7, with D possibly being TRBD1 (5 bases). The sample was PBMCs, taken before ibrutinib treatment. The TCR comes from a human donor with chronic lymphocytic leukemia. CDR3 residues: CASSFGSGRSYEQYF. CDR3 DNA: TGTGCCAGCAGCTTTGGTTCAGGGCGCTCCTACGAGCAGTACTTC.